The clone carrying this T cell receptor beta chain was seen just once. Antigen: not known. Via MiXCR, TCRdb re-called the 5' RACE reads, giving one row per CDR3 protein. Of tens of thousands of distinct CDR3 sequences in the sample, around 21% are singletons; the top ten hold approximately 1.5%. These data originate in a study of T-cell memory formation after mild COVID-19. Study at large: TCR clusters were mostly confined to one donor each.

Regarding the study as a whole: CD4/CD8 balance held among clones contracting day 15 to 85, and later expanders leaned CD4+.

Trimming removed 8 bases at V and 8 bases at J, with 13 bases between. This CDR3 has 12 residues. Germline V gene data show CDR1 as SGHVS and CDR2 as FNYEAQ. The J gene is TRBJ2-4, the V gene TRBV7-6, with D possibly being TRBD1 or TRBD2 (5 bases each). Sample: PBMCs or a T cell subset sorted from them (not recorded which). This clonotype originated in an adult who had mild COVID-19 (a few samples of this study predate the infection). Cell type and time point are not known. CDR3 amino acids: CASGPLGDIQYF. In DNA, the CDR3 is TGTGCCAGCGGTCCTCTGGGGGACATTCAGTACTTC.